This T cell receptor (beta chain) was sequenced for a study of neurological immune-mediated disorders. Study in general: Relapsing-remitting patients made up most of the 34 multiple sclerosis patients, and secondary progressive patients made up 3.

This clonotype was counted ten times or more. Germline V gives CDR1 SGHRS, CDR2 YFSETQ. CDR3 size: 13 residues. V gave up 4 bases and J gave up 0 bases, with 5 bases separating them. The authors produced cDNA by 5'RACE using 10-nucleotide random UMIs. Each sequencing run yielded over 160 million TCR-beta sequences from 15-18 subjects. TCRdb independently ran MiXCR on the 5' RACE reads; one entry per CDR3 protein. The repertoire holds 85,000 to 90,000 distinct CDR3 sequences, with under 4.5% as singletons. For the unsorted libraries, 2 million PBMCs stored at -80 C served as input. The J gene is TRBJ1-3, the V gene TRBV5-1; D call uncertain. The TCR comes from a woman in her fifties or sixties with multiple sclerosis. The sample consisted of PBMCs. CDR3 amino acids: CASSPNSGNTIYF. The CDR3 nucleotides read TGCGCCAGCAGCCCAAACTCTGGAAACACCATATATTTT. Full variable domain (rest looked up from reference TRBV5-1 and TRBJ1-3): KAGVTQTPRYLIKTRGQQVTLSCSPISGHRSVSWYQQTPGQGLQFLFEYFSETQRNKGNFPGRFSGRQFSNSRSEMNVSTLELGDSALYLCASSPNSGNTIYFGEGSWLTVV.